Listed below are T cell receptor beta chains from one sample, sequenced in a study of early T cells in non-severe SARS-CoV-2 infection. TCRdb recomputed calls from the 5' RACE reads with MiXCR, one row per CDR3 protein. The profile shows under 85,000 distinct CDR3 sequences, about 11% of them singletons. The source material was whole blood. The source is an adult who was a healthcare worker with PCR-confirmed SARS-CoV-2 infection or an uninfected control (not recorded which). CDR3s include the opening cysteine and the closing phenylalanine or tryptophan. Fields, in order: D gene, V gene, clone size, J gene, CDR3 protein, CDR3 DNA. A D gene is named only where the DNA matches it firmly. Where a row states a size, it is once, few, many or the class of an expanded clone; other rows omit it.

>TRBD2|TRBV20-1|few|TRBJ2-5
CSAHLAGVRQETQYF
TGCAGTGCACACCTAGCGGGAGTGCGGCAAGAGACCCAGTACTTC
>NA|TRBV15|NA|TRBJ2-7
CATSRDRESYEQYF
TGTGCCACCAGCAGAGACAGGGAGTCCTACGAGCAGTACTTC
>NA|TRBV30|few|TRBJ2-2
CAWSDIYTGELFF
TGTGCCTGGAGTGACATTTACACCGGGGAGCTGTTTTTT
>NA|TRBV12-3/TRBV12-4|many|TRBJ2-3
CASTFGAEDTQYF
TGTGCCAGCACCTTCGGGGCCGAAGATACGCAGTATTTT
>NA|TRBV28|few|TRBJ1-1
CASKIPANTEAFF
TGTGCCAGCAAAATCCCAGCGAACACTGAAGCTTTCTTT
>NA|TRBV2|few|TRBJ2-7
CASSRGNEQYF
TGTGCCAGCAGTCGCGGAAACGAGCAGTACTTC
>TRBD2|TRBV20-1|NA|TRBJ2-7
CSADSGVSYEQYF
TGCAGTGCCGATAGCGGGGTCTCCTACGAGCAGTACTTC
>NA|TRBV7-2|many|TRBJ2-1
CASSLEAYRVANEQFF
TGTGCCAGCAGCTTAGAAGCCTACAGGGTCGCGAATGAGCAGTTCTTC
>NA|TRBV6-5|NA|TRBJ2-7
CASRTPGANSYEQYF
TGTGCCAGCAGGACACCAGGGGCCAACTCCTACGAGCAGTACTTC
>TRBD2|TRBV7-8|NA|TRBJ2-7
CASTRISGGTYEQYF
TGTGCCAGCACCAGGATTAGCGGGGGGACCTACGAGCAGTACTTC
>NA|TRBV25-1|many|TRBJ2-3
CASSPGLSTDTQYF
TGTGCCAGCAGTCCGGGGCTCAGCACAGATACGCAGTATTTT
>NA|TRBV4-3|NA|TRBJ2-7
CASSKGRRTEEQYF
TGCGCCAGCAGCAAAGGACGCAGGACAGAGGAGCAGTACTTC
>TRBD1|TRBV6-1|NA|TRBJ2-7
CASSHGDDRDEQYF
TGTGCCAGCAGCCACGGGGACGACAGGGACGAGCAGTACTTC
>NA|TRBV5-1|NA|TRBJ2-3
CASSSGRGSDTQYF
TGCGCCAGCAGCTCGGGCAGGGGATCCGATACGCAGTATTTT
>NA|TRBV12-3/TRBV12-4|NA|TRBJ1-4
CASSRGNNEKLFF
TGTGCCAGCAGTCGTGGGAATAATGAAAAACTGTTTTTT
>NA|TRBV3-1|many|TRBJ1-2
CASSQGGTLTMGYTF
TGTGCCAGCAGCCAAGGCGGAACCCTAACTATGGGCTACACCTTC
>TRBD1|TRBV10-3|NA|TRBJ2-6
CAISATGAGANVLTF
TGTGCCATCAGCGCTACAGGGGCTGGGGCCAACGTCCTGACTTTC
>TRBD2|TRBV7-2|many|TRBJ2-1
CASSSSGGSYNEQFF
TGTGCCAGCAGCTCAAGCGGGGGCTCCTACAATGAGCAGTTCTTC
>NA|TRBV11-2|few|TRBJ2-1
CASSLASHNEQFF
TGTGCCAGCAGCCTTGCTAGTCACAATGAGCAGTTCTTC
>NA|TRBV5-1|few|TRBJ2-5
CASSLKFGQETQYF
TGCGCCAGCAGCTTGAAGTTTGGACAAGAGACCCAGTACTTC
>NA|TRBV3-1|NA|TRBJ2-1
CASSQDLLSVLF
TGTGCCAGCAGCCAAGACTTACTGTCCGTTCTCTTC
>NA|TRBV11-2|many|TRBJ2-6
CASSLGSGANVLTF
TGTGCCAGCAGCTTAGGATCTGGGGCCAACGTCCTGACTTTC
>NA|TRBV7-2|NA|TRBJ1-1
CASQRGDRWEAFF
TGTGCCAGCCAGAGGGGGGACCGATGGGAAGCTTTCTTT
>TRBD1|TRBV7-9|many|TRBJ2-3
CASSPTGTAHTDTQYF
TGTGCCAGCAGCCCAACCGGGACAGCTCACACAGATACGCAGTATTTT
>TRBD1|TRBV29-1|NA|TRBJ2-3
CSVTGTGTDTQYF
TGCAGCGTTACCGGGACAGGCACAGATACGCAGTATTTT
>TRBD1|TRBV4-1|NA|TRBJ1-3
CASSPTEQGGSTIYF
TGCGCCAGCAGCCCGACGGAGCAGGGGGGGAGCACCATATATTTT
>NA|TRBV30|many|TRBJ1-3
CAWSAGNTIYF
TGTGCCTGGAGTGCTGGAAACACCATATATTTT
>NA|TRBV9|many|TRBJ2-5
CASSVAGLPGQETQYF
TGTGCCAGCAGCGTAGCGGGACTCCCGGGCCAAGAGACCCAGTACTTC
>TRBD1|TRBV5-1|many|TRBJ2-7
CASSNTGTVDEQYF
TGCGCCAGCAGCAACACCGGGACAGTAGACGAGCAGTACTTC
>NA|TRBV7-9|NA|TRBJ2-1
CASSLAGGEQFF
TGTGCCAGCAGCTTAGCGGGGGGTGAGCAGTTCTTC
>TRBD1|TRBV29-1|few|TRBJ2-1
CSGRWGQDYNEQFF
TGCAGCGGACGGTGGGGACAGGATTACAATGAGCAGTTCTTC
>TRBD2|TRBV7-3|few|TRBJ2-1
CASSLVSGGRVDEQFF
TGTGCCAGCAGCTTAGTTAGCGGGGGTCGTGTGGATGAGCAGTTCTTC
>TRBD1|TRBV7-8|many|TRBJ1-5
CASSLDRGSNQPQHF
TGTGCCAGCAGCTTGGACAGGGGGTCCAATCAGCCCCAGCATTTT
>NA|TRBV12-3/TRBV12-4|many|TRBJ2-7
CASRPRAKYEQYF
TGTGCCAGCAGGCCGAGGGCAAAATACGAGCAGTACTTC
>NA|TRBV7-9|few|TRBJ2-7
CASSFIRGGSYEQYF
TGTGCCAGCAGCTTCATCAGGGGTGGGTCCTACGAGCAGTACTTC
>NA|TRBV11-3|few|TRBJ2-2
CASSSQGGLYTGELFF
TGTGCCAGCAGCTCACAGGGGGGGCTGTACACCGGGGAGCTGTTTTTT
>NA|TRBV7-6|few|TRBJ2-7
CASSRDPGLSYEQYF
TGTGCCAGCAGCCGCGATCCGGGACTTTCCTACGAGCAGTACTTC
>NA|TRBV6-6|NA|TRBJ1-5
CASSFATPVRGQPQHF
TGTGCCAGCAGTTTCGCAACCCCCGTCCGGGGGCAGCCCCAGCATTTT
>TRBD2|TRBV4-3|NA|TRBJ2-7
CASSQDQASEAGASYEQYF
TGCGCCAGCAGCCAAGATCAAGCCTCTGAGGCGGGAGCGTCCTACGAGCAGTACTTC
>NA|TRBV3-1|many|TRBJ2-2
CASSQVSGKNTGELFF
TGTGCCAGCAGCCAAGTTTCCGGGAAGAACACCGGGGAGCTGTTTTTT
>NA|TRBV2|few|TRBJ1-3
CASSEGGRGGGNTIYF
TGTGCCAGCAGTGAAGGCGGCAGGGGTGGAGGAAACACCATATATTTT
>TRBD1|TRBV5-1|few|TRBJ1-6
CASSLMTGHNSPLHF
TGCGCCAGCAGCTTGATGACAGGGCATAATTCACCCCTCCACTTT
>TRBD2|TRBV6-2/TRBV6-3|NA|TRBJ2-5
CASSRTRWETQYF
TGTGCCAGCAGTAGGACTAGATGGGAGACCCAGTACTTC
>NA|TRBV7-3|many|TRBJ2-3
CASSPKGGPTDTQYF
TGTGCCAGCAGTCCTAAGGGGGGGCCGACAGATACGCAGTATTTT
>NA|TRBV2|few|TRBJ2-4
CASSEIGPAKNIQYF
TGTGCCAGCAGTGAAATTGGGCCAGCCAAAAACATTCAGTACTTC